The source of this T cell receptor beta chain is a study of blood T cell repertoires in COVID-19. The wider study: Some COVID-19 samples were acute and others convalescent; all came from the United States, Italy and Spain.

Authors' processing steps: Reference gene primer amplification gave estimated nucleated cell counts. Only in-frame clones appear in the TCRdb table, and some are missing; sequencing was by immunoSEQ multiplex PCR. V and J calls and clone size are given by that table; D and trimming were obtained from the DNA. The data contain about 140,000 clones, roughly 84% of them seen just once; the ten biggest clones take up 4.5% to 7%. This clone turned up a few times. The CDR3 is made up of 14 amino acids. V dropped 0 bases and J dropped 5 bases, with 11 bases sitting between them. Germline V gene lookup returns CDR1 SGHRS and CDR2 YFSETQ. Recruits, aged about 18 to 95 years, lived in 20 to 30 US areas. Cohorts were based on clinical histories the participants reported.

The TCR was taken from a man aged 40-50 years with acute COVID-19. The chain recombines TRBV5-1 with TRBJ1-1, with D possibly matching TRBD1 (5 bases). The sample taken for sequencing was PBMCs or T cells enriched from blood (not recorded which). CDR3 coding DNA: TGCGCCAGCAGCTTGGGGCAGGGCTCGACTGAAGCTTTCTTT. Amino acids: CASSLGQGSTEAFF. Drawing the rest from reference TRBV5-1 and TRBJ1-1, the complete variable domain is KAGVTQTPRYLIKTRGQQVTLSCSPISGHRSVSWYQQTPGQGLQFLFEYFSETQRNKGNFPGRFSGRQFSNSRSEMNVSTLELGDSALYLCASSLGQGSTEAFFGQGTRLTVV.